The rows below give T cell receptor beta chains drawn from one sample of a study of low-dose radiotherapy and immunotherapy resistance in tumors. TCRdb redid the calling of the reads with MiXCR, one entry per CDR3 protein. This table holds approximately 52,000 distinct CDR3 sequences, 33% found once. Sequencing was performed on PBMCs, taken after low-dose radiotherapy plus immunotherapy. The receptor source for this set is a male donor with rectosigmoid adenocarcinoma. Each CDR3 is given with its conserved first and last residue. The D gene is left open where the match is weak. Expanded clones get a size class; other rows say once, few or many, or leave the size out.

d_call	v_call	clone_size	j_call	cdr3_nt	cdr3_aa
NA	TRBV4-3	many	TRBJ2-6	TGCGCCAGCAGCCAAGATCGAGGGACTGGGGCCAACGTCCTGACTTTC	CASSQDRGTGANVLTF
NA	TRBV6-4	many	TRBJ2-2	TGTGCCAGCGGGCACGGATCAGGGGACACCGGGGAGCTGTTTTTT	CASGHGSGDTGELFF
TRBD1	TRBV6-5	NA	TRBJ2-6	TGTGCCAGCAGTGAACAGGGGGCGAGAGGGGCCAACGTCCTGACTTTC	CASSEQGARGANVLTF
TRBD1	TRBV28	NA	TRBJ2-3	TGTGCCAGCAGTCTACAGGGGGCCCCCACAGATACGCAGTATTTT	CASSLQGAPTDTQYF
NA	TRBV23-1	NA	TRBJ1-4	TGCGCCAGCCCCGGGGGAGACGCAACTAATGAAAAACTGTTTTTT	CASPGGDATNEKLFF
NA	TRBV12-3/TRBV12-4	many	TRBJ2-7	TGTGCCAGCAGCGACGGGACCCCCTACGAGCAGTACTTC	CASSDGTPYEQYF
TRBD2	TRBV6-5	many	TRBJ2-7	TGTGCCAGCAGTCCCGCGGGGGGGAGCCTATTGGGAGAGCAGTACTTC	CASSPAGGSLLGEQYF
TRBD2	TRBV4-1	many	TRBJ2-1	TGCGCCAGCAGCCGGGCTAGCGGAGTCTCCTACAATGAGCAGTTCTTC	CASSRASGVSYNEQFF
TRBD2	TRBV20-1	many	TRBJ2-1	TGCAGTGCAACGCGAGCTAGCGGGCCCGACAATGAGCAGTTCTTC	CSATRASGPDNEQFF
NA	TRBV6-5	many	TRBJ2-6	TGTGCCAGCAGTTCGATGAGCTCTGGGGCCAACGTCCTGACTTTC	CASSSMSSGANVLTF
NA	TRBV7-9	many	TRBJ2-7	TGTGCCAGCAGCCCCCGTGCACGGGCATCCTACGAGCAGTACTTC	CASSPRARASYEQYF
TRBD2	TRBV24-1	many	TRBJ2-5	TGTGCCACCGGGCCAGCGGGAGACCTCCAAGAGACCCAGTACTTC	CATGPAGDLQETQYF
NA	TRBV29-1	NA	TRBJ2-3	TGCAGCGTTGAACAGGCGGGGAGGATAGATACGCAGTATTTT	CSVEQAGRIDTQYF
NA	TRBV29-1	many	TRBJ2-2	TGCAGCGTTCTGACGGGGAGACCTTCGAACACCGGGGAGCTGTTTTTT	CSVLTGRPSNTGELFF
NA	TRBV10-3	NA	TRBJ1-1	TGTGCCATCAGAGAAGGAAGGGGAGTCACTGACGCTTTCTTT	CAIREGRGVTDAFF
NA	TRBV12-3/TRBV12-4	many	TRBJ1-6	TGTGCCAGCAGATCAGGTCCCCTCGGGAATTCACCCCTCCACTTT	CASRSGPLGNSPLHF
NA	TRBV11-2	NA	TRBJ2-7	TGTGCCAGCAGCCTAAATGAGTACGAGCAGTACTTC	CASSLNEYEQYF
TRBD1	TRBV7-2	NA	TRBJ1-2	TGTGCCAGCAGCACTCGGACAGGGGAGGGCTACACCTTC	CASSTRTGEGYTF
NA	TRBV5-1	many	TRBJ2-2	TGCGCCAGCAGCTTGGACGGTGAGAACACCGGGGAGCTGTTTTTT	CASSLDGENTGELFF
NA	TRBV20-1	few	TRBJ2-1	TGCAGTGCAGAGGGTTCTAATGAGCAGTTCTTC	CSAEGSNEQFF
NA	TRBV2	many	TRBJ2-5	TGTGCCAGCAGTATGGACACCAAGGAGACCCAGTACTTC	CASSMDTKETQYF
NA	TRBV28	many	TRBJ2-7	TGTGCCAGCAGCCCAGGACGGGAGAAGTCCTACGAGCAGTACTTC	CASSPGREKSYEQYF
TRBD1	TRBV12-3/TRBV12-4	NA	TRBJ1-5	TGTGCCAGCAGTTACTCAAGTACAGGGGGCGGGCAGCCCCAGCATTTT	CASSYSSTGGGQPQHF
TRBD1	TRBV5-8	NA	TRBJ1-1	TGTGCCAGCAGGGCGCGGACAGGGGGTGGTGAAGCTTTCTTT	CASRARTGGGEAFF
NA	TRBV2	few	TRBJ2-3	TGTGCCAGCAGTGTAATGGGGGCGCCAGATACGCAGTATTTT	CASSVMGAPDTQYF
NA	TRBV6-2/TRBV6-3	NA	TRBJ1-5	TGTGCCAGCAGTTACTGGTCGGGAGACAGAAATCAGCCCCAGCATTTT	CASSYWSGDRNQPQHF
TRBD2	TRBV28	few	TRBJ2-1	TGTGCCAGCAGCTCCGGGACTACGTACAATGAGCAGTTCTTC	CASSSGTTYNEQFF
NA	TRBV9	many	TRBJ2-1	TGTGCCAGCAGCGTAGGGGGGCCGCGAATAAATGAGCAGTTCTTC	CASSVGGPRINEQFF
TRBD2	TRBV7-9	many	TRBJ2-3	TGTGCCAGCAGCCGGACTAGTCCCACAGATACGCAGTATTTT	CASSRTSPTDTQYF
TRBD2	TRBV7-9	NA	TRBJ2-1	TGTGCCAGCAGCGGCCTACTAGCGGGGGACTCCTACAATGAGCAGTTCTTC	CASSGLLAGDSYNEQFF
TRBD1	TRBV5-4	many	TRBJ2-2	TGTGCCAGCAGCCCTGGGACAGACATCACCGGGGAGCTGTTTTTT	CASSPGTDITGELFF
TRBD1	TRBV7-9	NA	TRBJ2-5	TGTGCCAGCAGCTTACATTCCGGGACAGGGGAGCGGGAGACCCAGTACTTC	CASSLHSGTGERETQYF
NA	TRBV20-1	many	TRBJ2-7	TGCAGTGCAAATCGGGGCAGGGTCGGCGACGAGCAGTACTTC	CSANRGRVGDEQYF
TRBD2	TRBV28	once	TRBJ2-3	TGTGCCAGCAGTGATGGACTAGCGGGACGCCGGGAAACGCAGTATTTT	CASSDGLAGRRETQYF
NA	TRBV7-2	NA	TRBJ2-5	TGTGCCAGCAGTATAGGAGGGGGCCCCCAAGAGACCCAGTACTTC	CASSIGGGPQETQYF
NA	TRBV12-3/TRBV12-4	NA	TRBJ1-1	TGTGCCAGCAGTACTCGACGCAACACTGAAGCTTTCTTT	CASSTRRNTEAFF
TRBD1	TRBV20-1	many	TRBJ2-3	TGCAGTGCGGGGACAGGAAACACAGATACGCAGTATTTT	CSAGTGNTDTQYF
NA	TRBV28	few	TRBJ1-5	TGTGCCAGCATCCGGGCTGGGAATAGCAATCAGCCCCAGCATTTT	CASIRAGNSNQPQHF
TRBD1	TRBV6-2/TRBV6-3	many	TRBJ2-4	TGTGCCAGCAGTTACGCCTCCGGACAGGGGAACATTCAGTACTTC	CASSYASGQGNIQYF
TRBD1	TRBV6-2/TRBV6-3	many	TRBJ1-2	TGTGCCAGCAGTTCCCGACAGGGCTATGGCTACACCTTC	CASSSRQGYGYTF
TRBD1	TRBV7-7	many	TRBJ2-5	TGTGCCAGCAGCTACCGGACAGGGGCCGCCGGGGAGACCCAGTACTTC	CASSYRTGAAGETQYF
TRBD2	TRBV11-2	NA	TRBJ2-5	TGTGCCAGCAGCGATCCCGGGAGGGCCTCGAAGACCCAGTACTTC	CASSDPGRASKTQYF
TRBD2	TRBV27	few	TRBJ2-1	TGTGCCAGCAGTTTCTTCTCACTAGCGGGAGCGGTCAATGAGCAGTTCTTC	CASSFFSLAGAVNEQFF
TRBD1	TRBV12-3/TRBV12-4	NA	TRBJ2-1	TGTGCCAGCAGACCAGGACAGGGGGCTTCGGGGTATGAGCAGTTCTTC	CASRPGQGASGYEQFF
TRBD1	TRBV9	NA	TRBJ1-4	TGTGCCAGCAGCCCCGGGACAGGGGCAACTAATGAAAAACTGTTTTTT	CASSPGTGATNEKLFF
TRBD1	TRBV7-2	many	TRBJ1-1	TGTGCCAGCAGCTTATTGAAGGGACAGGGGCTTCTCCAAGCTTTCTTT	CASSLLKGQGLLQAFF
NA	TRBV6-1	NA	TRBJ1-6	TGTGCCAGCAGTTACGACGGGGGTTTTGGTTCACCCCTCCACTTT	CASSYDGGFGSPLHF
NA	TRBV28	many	TRBJ2-7	TGTGCCAGCAGTTTGGACGGACTCTACGAGCAGTACTTC	CASSLDGLYEQYF
NA	TRBV4-3	few	TRBJ2-7	TGCGCCAGCAGCCAGACATTGGGGGGTAACGAGCAGTACTTC	CASSQTLGGNEQYF
TRBD1	TRBV12-3/TRBV12-4	many	TRBJ1-3	TGTGCCAGCAGTCCCGGGACAGGACGAAACACCATATATTTT	CASSPGTGRNTIYF
NA	TRBV4-1	many	TRBJ1-6	TGCGCCAGCAGCCAAGATCAGGGATATAATTCACCCCTCCACTTT	CASSQDQGYNSPLHF
TRBD1	TRBV7-2	many	TRBJ2-1	TGTGCCAGCAGGTGGACAGGGGGCATACGTGAGCAGTTCTTC	CASRWTGGIREQFF
NA	TRBV29-1	many	TRBJ2-7	TGCAGCGTTGAGGTTGGCAGTCGATCCTACGAGCAGTACTTC	CSVEVGSRSYEQYF
NA	TRBV4-2	few	TRBJ2-3	TGTGCCAGCAGCCAGGAGACCCCCACAGATACGCAGTATTTT	CASSQETPTDTQYF
NA	TRBV7-6	many	TRBJ1-1	TGTGCCAGCAGCCCCGGGGGCCGAAATGAAGCTTTCTTT	CASSPGGRNEAFF